The clone carrying this T cell receptor beta chain was observed at least ten times. Its antigen is currently unknown. This sample stems from a study of T cells after yellow fever vaccination. Study-wide background: In the case of low-cell-number fractions, SMART-Seq v4 Ultra Low Input was used for preparation.

This CDR3 contains 12 residues. V was cut by 6 bases and J by 2 bases, with 8 bases left in between. General study findings and limits: Peak timing came faster in the weaker secondary response, day 5 versus 15. After the booster, roughly 96% of CD4 and about nine tenths of CD8 primary-response clones were re-detected.

The authors made TCR cDNA by 5'RACE template switching, adding a universal primer site and UMIs. TCRdb called the 5' RACE reads again in MiXCR, with one record for every CDR3 protein. The sample has 150,000 to 200,000 distinct CDR3 sequences, 9.3% seen once. The source is a man aged 18 to 35 who received the YFV17D yellow fever vaccine. The rearrangement joins TRBV12-3 or TRBV12-4 to TRBJ2-7; D remains unclear. The sequences come from CD8+ T cells sorted from PBMCs, collected 45 days after the yellow fever booster vaccination. The CDR3 is CASSSFPYEQYF. CDR3 bases: TGTGCCAGCAGCTCCTTCCCCTACGAGCAGTACTTC.